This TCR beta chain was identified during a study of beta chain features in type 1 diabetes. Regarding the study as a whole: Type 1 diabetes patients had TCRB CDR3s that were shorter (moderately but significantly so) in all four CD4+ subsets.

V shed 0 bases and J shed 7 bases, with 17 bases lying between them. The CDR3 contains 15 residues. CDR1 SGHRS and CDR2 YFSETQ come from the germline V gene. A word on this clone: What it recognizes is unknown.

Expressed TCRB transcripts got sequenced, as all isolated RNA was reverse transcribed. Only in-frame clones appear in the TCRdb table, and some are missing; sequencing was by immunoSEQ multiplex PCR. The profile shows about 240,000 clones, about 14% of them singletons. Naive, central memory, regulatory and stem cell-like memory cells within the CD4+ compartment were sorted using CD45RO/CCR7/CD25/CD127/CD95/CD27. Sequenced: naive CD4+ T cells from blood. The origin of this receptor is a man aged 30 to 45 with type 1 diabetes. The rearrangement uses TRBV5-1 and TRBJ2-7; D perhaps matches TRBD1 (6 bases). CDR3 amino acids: CASSLGGQLQGEQYF. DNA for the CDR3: TGCGCCAGCAGCTTGGGGGGACAACTACAAGGGGAGCAGTACTTC.